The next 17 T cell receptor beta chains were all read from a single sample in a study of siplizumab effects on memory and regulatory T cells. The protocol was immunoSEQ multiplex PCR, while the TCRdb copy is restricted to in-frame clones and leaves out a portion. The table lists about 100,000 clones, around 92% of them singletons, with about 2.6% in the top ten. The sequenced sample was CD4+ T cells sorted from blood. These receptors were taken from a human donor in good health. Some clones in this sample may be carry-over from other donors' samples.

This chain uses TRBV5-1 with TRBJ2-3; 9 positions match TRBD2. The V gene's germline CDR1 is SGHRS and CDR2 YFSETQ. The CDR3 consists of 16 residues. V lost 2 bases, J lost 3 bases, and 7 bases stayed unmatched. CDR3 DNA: TGCGCCAGCAGCTTACGACTAGCGGAACAAACAGATACGCAGTATTTT. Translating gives CASSLRLAEQTDTQYF.

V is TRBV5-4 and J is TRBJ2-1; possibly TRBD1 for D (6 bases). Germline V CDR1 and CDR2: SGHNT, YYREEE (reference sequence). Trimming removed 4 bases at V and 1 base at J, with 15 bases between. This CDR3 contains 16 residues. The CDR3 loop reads CASSHPGQLSYNEQFF. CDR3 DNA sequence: TGTGCCAGCAGCCACCCAGGACAGTTGTCCTACAATGAGCAGTTCTTC. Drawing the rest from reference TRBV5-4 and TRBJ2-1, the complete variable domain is ETGVTQSPTHLIKTRGQQVTLRCSSQSGHNTVSWYQQALGQGPQFIFQYYREEENGRGNFPPRFSGLQFPNYSSELNVNALELDDSALYLCASSHPGQLSYNEQFFGPGTRLTVL.

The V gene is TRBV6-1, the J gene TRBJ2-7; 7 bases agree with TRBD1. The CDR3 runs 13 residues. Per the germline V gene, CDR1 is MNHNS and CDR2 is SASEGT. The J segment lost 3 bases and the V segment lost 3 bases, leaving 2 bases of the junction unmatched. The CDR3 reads CASSEGQYYEQYF. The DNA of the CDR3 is TGTGCCAGCAGTGAGGGACAGTACTACGAGCAGTACTTC.

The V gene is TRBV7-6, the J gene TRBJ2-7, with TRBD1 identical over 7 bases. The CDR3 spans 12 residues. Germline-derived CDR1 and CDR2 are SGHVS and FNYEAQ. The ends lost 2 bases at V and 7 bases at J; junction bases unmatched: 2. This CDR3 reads CASSLSRGEQYF. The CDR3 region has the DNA TGTGCCAGCAGCTTATCCAGGGGGGAGCAGTACTTC.

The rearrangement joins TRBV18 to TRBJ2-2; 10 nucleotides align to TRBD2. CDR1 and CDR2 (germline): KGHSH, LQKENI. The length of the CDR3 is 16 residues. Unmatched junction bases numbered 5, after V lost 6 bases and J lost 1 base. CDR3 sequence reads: CASSPTSGVNTGELFF. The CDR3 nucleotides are TGTGCCAGCTCCCCCACTAGCGGGGTGAACACCGGGGAGCTGTTTTTT. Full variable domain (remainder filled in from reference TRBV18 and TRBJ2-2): NAGVMQNPRHLVRRRGQEARLRCSPMKGHSHVYWYRQLPEEGLKFMVYLQKENIIDESGMPKERFSAEFPKEGPSILRIQQVVRGDSAAYFCASSPTSGVNTGELFFGEGSRLTVL.

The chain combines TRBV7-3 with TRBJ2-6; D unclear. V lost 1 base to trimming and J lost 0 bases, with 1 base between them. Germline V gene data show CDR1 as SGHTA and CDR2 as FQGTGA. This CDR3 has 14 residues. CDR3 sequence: CASSLNSGANVLTF. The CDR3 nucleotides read TGTGCCAGCAGCTTAAACTCTGGGGCCAACGTCCTGACTTTC.

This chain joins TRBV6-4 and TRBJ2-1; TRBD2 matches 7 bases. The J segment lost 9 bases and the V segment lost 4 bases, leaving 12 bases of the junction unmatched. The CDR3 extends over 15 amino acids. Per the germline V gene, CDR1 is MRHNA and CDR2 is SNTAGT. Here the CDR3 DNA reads TGTGCCAGCAGTGTAGAGGGAGGGCCTTATCTTGAGCAGTTCTTC. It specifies CASSVEGGPYLEQFF.

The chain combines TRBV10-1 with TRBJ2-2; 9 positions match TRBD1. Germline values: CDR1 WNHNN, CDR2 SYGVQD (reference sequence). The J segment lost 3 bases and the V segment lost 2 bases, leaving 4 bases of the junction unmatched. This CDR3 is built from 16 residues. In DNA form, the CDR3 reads TGCGCCAGCAGTGAGGGGGGACAGGGAGACACCGGGGAGCTGTTTTTT. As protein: CASSEGGQGDTGELFF.

The CDR3 nucleotides are TGCGCCAGCAGCTTGGTGGGGACTAGCGGTCCTTACTCCTACGAGCAGTACTTC. This encodes CASSLVGTSGPYSYEQYF. The V gene is TRBV5-1, the J gene TRBJ2-5; TRBD2 matches at 11 bases. TRBJ2-7 explains the end of the DNA better; the J call may be wrong. CDR1 and CDR2 from the germline V gene are SGHRS and YFSETQ. This CDR3 is built from 18 residues.

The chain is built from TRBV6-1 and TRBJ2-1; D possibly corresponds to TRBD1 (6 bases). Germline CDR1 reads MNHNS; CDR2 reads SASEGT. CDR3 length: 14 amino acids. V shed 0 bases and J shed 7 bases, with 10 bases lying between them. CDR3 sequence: CASSEASRGNEQFF. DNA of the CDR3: TGTGCCAGCAGTGAAGCGTCCAGGGGTAATGAGCAGTTCTTC.

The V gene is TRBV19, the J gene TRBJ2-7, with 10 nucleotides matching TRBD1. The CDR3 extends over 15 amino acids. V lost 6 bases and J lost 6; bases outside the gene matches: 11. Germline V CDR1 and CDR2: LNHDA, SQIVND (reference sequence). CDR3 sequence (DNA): TGTGCCAGTAGCGAACCCGGGACAGGGGCCTCCGAGCAGTACTTC. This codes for CASSEPGTGASEQYF.

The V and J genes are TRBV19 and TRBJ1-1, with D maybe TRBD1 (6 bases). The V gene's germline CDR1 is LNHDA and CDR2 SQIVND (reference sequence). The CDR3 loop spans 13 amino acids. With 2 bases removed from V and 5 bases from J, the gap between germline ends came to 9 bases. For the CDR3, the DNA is TGTGCCAGTAGTATACAGGGGCCGACTGAAGCTTTCTTT. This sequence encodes CASSIQGPTEAFF.

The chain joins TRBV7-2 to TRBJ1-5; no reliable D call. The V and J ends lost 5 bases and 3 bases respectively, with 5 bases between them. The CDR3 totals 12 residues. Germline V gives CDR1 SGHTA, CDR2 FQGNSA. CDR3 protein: CASSGFNQPQHF. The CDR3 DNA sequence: TGTGCCAGCAGCGGGTTCAATCAGCCCCAGCATTTT.

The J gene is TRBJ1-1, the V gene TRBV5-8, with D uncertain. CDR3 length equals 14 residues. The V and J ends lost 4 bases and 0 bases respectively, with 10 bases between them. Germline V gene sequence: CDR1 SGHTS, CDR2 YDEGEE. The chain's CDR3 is CASSREGLNTEAFF. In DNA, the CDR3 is TGTGCCAGCAGCCGCGAAGGGCTGAACACTGAAGCTTTCTTT.

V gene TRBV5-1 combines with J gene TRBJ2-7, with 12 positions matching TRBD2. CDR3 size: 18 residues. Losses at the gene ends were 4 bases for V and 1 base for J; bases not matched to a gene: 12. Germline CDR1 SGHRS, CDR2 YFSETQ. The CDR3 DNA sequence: TGCGCCAGCAGCCAGGCGACTAGCGGGGGCCCCCGATCCTACGAGCAGTACTTC. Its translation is CASSQATSGGPRSYEQYF.

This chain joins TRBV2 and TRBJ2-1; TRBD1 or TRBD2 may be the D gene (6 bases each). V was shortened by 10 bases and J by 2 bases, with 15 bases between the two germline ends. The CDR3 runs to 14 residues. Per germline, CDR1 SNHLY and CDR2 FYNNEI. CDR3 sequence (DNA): TGTGCCACGAGGGGGGACACCACCTACAATGAGCAGTTCTTC. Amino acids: CATRGDTTYNEQFF.

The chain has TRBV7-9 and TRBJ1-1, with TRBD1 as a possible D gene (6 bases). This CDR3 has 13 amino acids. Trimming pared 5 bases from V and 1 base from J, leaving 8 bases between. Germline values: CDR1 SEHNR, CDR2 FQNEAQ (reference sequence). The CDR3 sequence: CASSLTGNTEAFF. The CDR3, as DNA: TGTGCCAGCAGCCTGACAGGGAACACTGAAGCTTTCTTT. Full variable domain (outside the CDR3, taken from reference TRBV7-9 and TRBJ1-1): DTGVSQNPRHKITKRGQNVTFRCDPISEHNRLYWYRQTLGQGPEFLTYFQNEAQLEKSRLLSDRFSAERPKGSFSTLEIQRTEQGDSAMYLCASSLTGNTEAFFGQGTRLTVV.